Sequencing of this T cell receptor (beta chain) was carried out in a study of early T cells in non-severe SARS-CoV-2 infection. This clonotype was picked up a small number of times. What it recognizes is unknown. The study, taken as a whole, reports: Matching results from VDJdb favored anti-spike CD8 responses, leaving private and CD4 specificities undetected.

Separate cDNA molecules each had unique molecular identifiers attached to them. TCRdb passed the 5' RACE reads through MiXCR, listing each CDR3 protein once. Of 32,000 or so distinct CDR3 sequences in the sample, roughly 6% were seen once. The clonotype was recovered from an adult who was a healthcare worker with PCR-confirmed SARS-CoV-2 infection or an uninfected control (not recorded which). The sequenced sample was whole blood.

The CDR3 DNA is TGTGCCAGCAGCTCTTTATCATTCCGGGACAGCACCTACGAGCAGTACTTC. Protein sequence: CASSSLSFRDSTYEQYF. The chain couples TRBV5-4 to TRBJ2-7; TRBD1 agrees at 7 bases. Germline CDR1 reads SGHNT; CDR2 reads YYREEE (reference sequence). Trimming at V came to 3 bases and at J to 2 bases, leaving 14 bases not matched to a gene. This CDR3 is 17 amino acids long.